The 31 T cell receptor beta chains below come from one sample, sequenced in a study of breast tumors, draining lymph nodes, adjacent tissues. The lymph nodes were axillary draining lymph nodes from breast cancer patients. TCRdb reprocessed the multiplex PCR reads with MiXCR, giving one entry per CDR3 protein. The sample includes approximately 180,000 distinct CDR3 sequences, around 33% of them seen just once. Sequencing was performed on axillary lymph node tissue. Source of these receptors: a female donor with breast cancer. Some clones in this sample may be carry-over from other donors' samples.

In its sample, this clonotype was seen many times. The chain combines TRBV2 with TRBJ1-2; 9 positions match TRBD1. After removal of 4 bases from V and 6 bases from J, the junction contained 12 bases not matched to a gene. Germline V gene lookup returns CDR1 SNHLY and CDR2 FYNNEI. This CDR3 has 16 residues. The CDR3 here is CASSGRDRARPDGYTF. For the CDR3, the DNA is TGTGCCAGCAGTGGACGGGACAGGGCCAGACCTGATGGCTACACCTTC.

V usage is TRBV7-2 and J usage is TRBJ1-4, with a tentative D call TRBD1 (6 bases). Germline CDR1 SGHTA, CDR2 FQGNSA. This CDR3 has 15 residues. V lost 1 base to trimming and J lost 5 bases, with 11 bases between them. The chain's CDR3 is CASSLVAGENEKLFF. Written as DNA, the CDR3 is TGTGCCAGCAGCTTAGTGGCAGGGGAGAATGAAAAACTGTTTTTT.

The sample holds many counts of this clonotype. The rearrangement links TRBV7-9 to TRBJ2-5; TRBD2 aligns across 11 bases. This CDR3 has 15 amino acids. Germline loops: CDR1 SEHNR, CDR2 FQNEAQ (reference sequence). V lost 4 bases and J lost 4; bases outside the gene matches: 5. Here the CDR3 DNA reads TGTGCCAGCAGCTCCCTGGGGACTAGCGGAGAGACCCAGTACTTC. It is translated as CASSSLGTSGETQYF.

This clonotype appeared many times. The chain has TRBV30 and TRBJ2-6; 7 nucleotides line up with TRBD1. Germline-derived CDR1 and CDR2 are GTSNPN and SVGIG (reference sequence). After removal of 0 bases from V and 4 bases from J, the junction contained 3 bases not matched to a gene. The CDR3 contains 15 residues. CDR3 region: CAWSVRGRGANVLTF. The CDR3 DNA follows: TGTGCCTGGAGTGTGAGGGGGCGGGGGGCCAACGTCCTGACTTTC.

There are many counts of this clonotype. The V call is TRBV12-5, the J call TRBJ1-5, with D hard to call. The V gene's germline CDR1 is LGHNT and CDR2 FRNRAP. The CDR3 spans 19 residues. Trimming removed 3 bases at V and 0 bases at J, with 21 bases between. CDR3 bases: TGTGCTAGTGGTTTCCCGAGACCCCCGCAAAGGTGTAGCAATCAGCCCCAGCATTTT. Encoded protein: CASGFPRPPQRCSNQPQHF.

There are many counts of this clonotype. The chain links TRBV12-3 or TRBV12-4 to TRBJ1-6; 7 bases align to TRBD1. V lost 5 bases and J lost 5; bases outside the gene matches: 6. The CDR3 runs to 15 residues. The CDR3 nucleotides read TGTGCCAGCAGTAAACAGGGGCGCCATAATTCACCCCTCCACTTT. Protein product: CASSKQGRHNSPLHF.

To note about this clonotype: A much larger clone lies a single base off, so this may be a read error. J is TRBJ2-7 and V is TRBV6-1; 11 nucleotides match TRBD2. With 5 bases clipped from V and 2 bases from J, the junction kept 5 bases outside the gene matches. There are 15 residues in the CDR3. Germline values: CDR1 MNHNS, CDR2 SASEGT. The CDR3 DNA is TGTGCCAGCAGTCGGACTAGCGGGCTCACCTACGAGCAGTACTTC. Its translation: CASSRTSGLTYEQYF.

Points on this clonotype: Mismatch with germline at one junction end may stem from a read error. The gene calls are TRBV7-2 and TRBJ2-1; D unresolved. CDR1 and CDR2 (germline): SGHTA, FQGNSA. This CDR3 has 12 amino acids. CDR3 DNA: TGTGCCAGCGGCTTACTCGGCTACGAGCAGTTCTTC. This encodes CASGLLGYEQFF.

V usage is TRBV28 and J usage is TRBJ2-6; 9 bases fit TRBD2. The germline V gene encodes CDR1 MDHEN and CDR2 SYDVKM. Trimming at V came to 6 bases and at J to 0 bases, leaving 6 bases not matched to a gene. The CDR3 consists of 17 residues. DNA for the CDR3: TGTGCCAGCAGGTCTCTAGCGGGGCTCTCTGGGGCCAACGTCCTGACTTTC. Amino acid sequence: CASRSLAGLSGANVLTF.

The chain is built from TRBV7-4 and TRBJ2-5; TRBD2 is a possible D gene (7 bases). The V gene's germline CDR1 is SGHVT and CDR2 SQSDAQ. The CDR3 covers 18 residues. V lost 7 bases, J lost 4 bases, and 28 bases lay in between. CDR3 nucleotides: TGTGCCAGCACCCGAACGGGGGGCAAGCGGCGAGGACGAGAGACCCAGTACTTC. Its translation is CASTRTGGKRRGRETQYF.

This clonotype was seen many times. V is TRBV4-3 and J is TRBJ2-7; 7 bases fit TRBD2. The CDR3 sequence is 16 residues long. Germline CDR1 is LGHNA and CDR2 is YSLEER. V trimming: 0 bases; J trimming: 0 bases; junction bases outside the gene matches: 5. The CDR3 loop is CASSQDLTSASYEQYF. The CDR3 DNA follows: TGCGCCAGCAGCCAAGATCTCACTAGCGCCTCCTACGAGCAGTACTTC.

For this clonotype: A single base separates this from a much larger clone, so it may be a read error. The rearrangement links TRBV7-9 to TRBJ2-1; 10 positions match TRBD2. The V gene end was trimmed by 5 bases and the J gene end by 6 bases; junction bases not matched to a gene: 7. Germline V gene lookup returns CDR1 SEHNR and CDR2 FQNEAQ (reference sequence). The CDR3 is 15 residues long. The CDR3 loop is CASSQWTSGPNEQFF. CDR3 nucleotide sequence: TGTGCCAGCAGCCAATGGACTAGCGGCCCCAATGAGCAGTTCTTC.

As concerns this clonotype: One base away lies a much larger clone, so this may be a sequencing read error. V gene TRBV20-1 combines with J gene TRBJ2-5; 10 nucleotides agree with TRBD2. The CDR3 is made up of 17 amino acids. Per germline, CDR1 DFQATT and CDR2 SNEGSKA (reference sequence). This chain's CDR3 is CSARSWNSGGMVEAQYF. Here the CDR3 DNA reads TGCAGTGCTAGGTCGTGGAATAGCGGGGGGATGGTAGAGGCCCAGTACTTC.

This clonotype was observed a few times. The V call is TRBV4-1, the J call TRBJ2-7, with 10 bases matching TRBD2. This CDR3 contains 15 residues. V trimming: 0 bases; J trimming: 4 bases; junction bases outside the gene matches: 3. From germline, CDR1 is MGHRA and CDR2 YSYEKL. The CDR3 bases are TGCGCCAGCAGCCAAGAAGCGGGGGGGGGGTACGAGCAGTACTTC. Residues: CASSQEAGGGYEQYF.

The sample holds many counts of this clonotype. J is TRBJ1-5 and V is TRBV3-1, with a weak D call TRBD1 (5 bases). V was clipped by 4 bases and J by 0 bases, with 13 bases between them. Germline lookup yields CDR1 LGHDT and CDR2 YNNKEL (reference sequence). This CDR3 has 16 amino acids. Written as DNA, the CDR3 is TGTGCCAGCAGCCCCTCCAGGGCATATAGCAATCAGCCCCAGCATTTT. Its translation: CASSPSRAYSNQPQHF.

This clonotype has more than one count but fewer than ten. A read error is possible here, since a much larger clone lies one base away. The rearrangement joins TRBV11-2 to TRBJ2-1; the D is unclear. This CDR3 has 11 amino acids. The germline V gene encodes CDR1 SGHAT and CDR2 FQNNGV. The CDR3 sequence: CASSFGNEPFF. Here the CDR3 DNA reads TGTGCCAGCAGCTTCGGCAATGAGCCGTTCTTC.

In regard to this clonotype: One end of the junction does not line up with germline, which may come from a read error. The chain has TRBV19 and TRBJ1-1; D not resolved. The CDR3 is 8 residues long. Germline loops: CDR1 LNHDA, CDR2 SQIVND (reference sequence). CDR3 region: CASFPGGF. CDR3 DNA: TGTGCCAGTTTTCCCGGCGGTTTC.

V and J are TRBV5-6 and TRBJ1-6; 10 bases align to TRBD1. Germline V gene lookup returns CDR1 SGHDT and CDR2 YYEEEE. Germline trimming cut 4 bases from V and 8 bases from J; bases unmatched to any gene: 6. This CDR3 spans 15 amino acids. The CDR3 region is CASSGTGQGHSPLHF. The DNA for the CDR3 is TGTGCCAGCAGCGGGACGGGACAGGGGCATTCACCCCTCCACTTT.

Concerning this clonotype: Because it lacks the conserved phenylalanine or tryptophan at the end, this CDR3 is likely a read error. This chain links TRBV20-1 with TRBJ2-7; 10 bases match TRBD1. The CDR3 loop spans 13 amino acids. CDR1 and CDR2 (germline): DFQATT, SNEGSKA (reference sequence). The CDR3 protein is CSAPGQGIYAQYL. In nucleotides, the CDR3 is TGCAGTGCCCCGGGACAGGGGATCTACGCGCAGTACCTC.

This clonotype was recorded at least ten times. This sequence joins TRBV27 and TRBJ2-7, with D perhaps being TRBD1 or TRBD2 (7 bases each). Germline CDR1 is MNHEY and CDR2 is SMNVEV (reference sequence). The CDR3 contains 12 residues. Trimming shortened V by 10 bases and J by 5 bases, and 15 bases separated the two germline ends. The CDR3 loop is CATRGGIDEQYF. The DNA for the CDR3 is TGTGCCACCAGGGGGGGGATCGACGAGCAGTACTTC.

The genes are TRBV19 and TRBJ1-4; no clear D gene. CDR1 and CDR2 from the germline V gene are LNHDA and SQIVND (reference sequence). Deletions cut 7 bases from V and 3 bases from J, with 15 bases between. This CDR3 contains 15 residues. CDR3 sequence reads: CASNYRLRANEKLFF. The CDR3 bases are TGTGCCAGTAACTACCGGCTGAGGGCTAATGAAAAACTGTTTTTT.

Many counts were recorded for this clonotype. V and J are TRBV4-1 and TRBJ2-1; TRBD2 aligns across 7 bases. V dropped 3 bases and J dropped 7; count of bases not matched to a gene: 15. Germline CDR1 reads MGHRA; CDR2 reads YSYEKL. The CDR3 length is 17 residues. This CDR3 is CASSHPPTSAPGNEQFF. DNA of the CDR3: TGCGCCAGCAGCCATCCCCCCACTAGCGCCCCCGGGAATGAGCAGTTCTTC.

This clonotype was recorded a few times. The J gene is TRBJ1-6, the V gene TRBV20-1; TRBD1 aligns across 7 bases. V lost 4 bases and J lost 7; bases outside the gene matches: 10. Germline CDR1 reads DFQATT; CDR2 reads SNEGSKA (reference sequence). CDR3 size: 15 residues. The CDR3 bases are TGCAGTGCTAAGCCCCGGGACAGTCGCAATTCACCCCTCCACTTT. Protein: CSAKPRDSRNSPLHF.

Notes on this clonotype: Since a much larger clone is just one base distant, this may be a read error. This CDR3 is CASSLELTNEQFF. The CDR3 region has the DNA TGTGCCAGCAGCTTGGAACTCACCAATGAGCAGTTCTTC. V and J are TRBV5-4 and TRBJ2-1; D is ambiguous. Germline-derived CDR1 and CDR2 are SGHNT and YYREEE (reference sequence). Trimming took off 0 bases at V and 6 bases at J, with 7 bases between the two ends. The CDR3 loop spans 13 amino acids.

This clonotype has at least ten counts. This sequence joins TRBV24-1 and TRBJ1-2, with 8 bases identical to TRBD1. In germline, CDR1 is KGHDR, CDR2 SFDVKD. The CDR3 loop spans 15 amino acids. V was clipped by 0 bases and J by 6 bases; unmatched bases: 5. CDR3 protein: CATSDLPQGADGYTF. The CDR3 DNA is TGTGCCACCAGTGATTTGCCCCAGGGGGCGGATGGCTACACCTTC.

The V and J genes are TRBV5-4 and TRBJ1-4; D is undetermined. The germline gives CDR1 SGHNT, CDR2 YYREEE (reference sequence). V lost 2 bases, J lost 1 base, and 9 bases lay in between. This CDR3 has 15 residues. CDR3 nucleotide sequence: TGTGCCAGCAGCTTTCGGGGTGTAACTAATGAAAAACTGTTTTTT. It translates to CASSFRGVTNEKLFF.

This clonotype appeared many times. This rearrangement joins TRBV24-1 to TRBJ2-6; D ambiguous. There are 10 residues in the CDR3. The germline V gene has CDR1 KGHDR and CDR2 SFDVKD. Trimming pared 11 bases from V and 5 bases from J, leaving 3 bases between. This CDR3 reads CAIRANVLTF. The CDR3 bases are TGTGCCATCAGGGCCAACGTCCTGACTTTC.

This clonotype has ten or more counts. The chain combines TRBV11-2 with TRBJ2-1; D is tentatively TRBD1 or TRBD2 (5 bases each). The ends were cut back, 5 bases at V and 5 bases at J, with 16 bases in the middle. The germline V gene has CDR1 SGHAT and CDR2 FQNNGV. This CDR3 is 15 amino acids long. Here the CDR3 reads CASSRLGDPNNEQFF. CDR3 nucleotides: TGTGCCAGCAGCCGACTCGGGGACCCAAACAATGAGCAGTTCTTC.

This clonotype was recorded many times. This rearrangement joins TRBV20-1 to TRBJ2-7; 7 nucleotides match TRBD1. The V segment lost 2 bases and the J segment 0 bases; nucleotides outside the gene matches: 4. There are 14 residues in the CDR3. Germline V CDR1 and CDR2: DFQATT, SNEGSKA (reference sequence). CDR3 protein: CSARSRDSSYEQYF. CDR3 DNA: TGCAGTGCTAGATCCCGGGACAGCTCCTACGAGCAGTACTTC.

At least ten counts were recorded for this clonotype. V usage is TRBV5-4 and J usage is TRBJ1-5; TRBD1 matches 8 bases. V lost 6 bases and J lost 5; bases outside the gene matches: 19. Germline-derived CDR1 and CDR2 are SGHNT and YYREEE (reference sequence). The CDR3 has 18 amino acids. The CDR3 coding sequence is TGTGCCAGCACTATTTACCCACCCGGACAGGGCCTTTATCAGCCCCAGCATTTT. As protein: CASTIYPPGQGLYQPQHF. Complete variable domain (other parts from reference TRBV5-4 and TRBJ1-5): ETGVTQSPTHLIKTRGQQVTLRCSSQSGHNTVSWYQQALGQGPQFIFQYYREEENGRGNFPPRFSGLQFPNYSSELNVNALELDDSALYLCASTIYPPGQGLYQPQHFGDGTRLSIL.

This clonotype came up many times. V and J are TRBV4-2 and TRBJ2-2; D remains ambiguous. From germline, CDR1 is LGHNA and CDR2 YNFKEQ. Trimming removed 6 bases from V and 2 bases from J, with 4 bases in between. The CDR3 has 12 amino acids. As DNA, the CDR3 is TGTGCCAGCAGTTTTAACACCGGGGAGCTGTTTTTT. This encodes CASSFNTGELFF.